The 18 T cell receptor beta chains given below trace back to one sample, sequenced in a study of control samples from healthy donors and cancer patients. The repertoire was sequenced with immunoSEQ multiplex PCR; TCRdb's copy has only in-frame clones and lacks some. The table lists about 160,000 clones, more than 85% of them singletons. Sequenced input: blood. The receptors originated from a man younger than 35 in good health.

In this sample, this clone turned up a few times. This chain uses TRBV7-9 with TRBJ1-4, with 8 bases that match TRBD1. J was trimmed by 7 bases and V by 4 bases; bases with no gene match: 8. The CDR3 is 15 amino acids. CDR1 is SEHNR, CDR2 FQNEAQ, per germline (reference sequence). Here the CDR3 reads CASSSGQGGGEKLFF. CDR3 coding DNA: TGTGCCAGCAGCTCCGGACAGGGCGGGGGTGAAAAACTGTTTTTT.

The V gene is TRBV4-1, the J gene TRBJ1-1, with TRBD1 matching 7 bases. Germline V gene data show CDR1 as MGHRA and CDR2 as YSYEKL. CDR3 length equals 15 residues. J gave up 4 bases and V 1 base, and 6 bases lay outside the gene matches. CDR3 in amino acids: CASSQGWAGGTEAFF. The CDR3 DNA sequence: TGCGCCAGCAGCCAAGGTTGGGCAGGGGGCACTGAAGCTTTCTTT.

J is TRBJ1-1 and V is TRBV28; D may be TRBD1 (5 bases). The CDR3 totals 12 residues. Germline V gene data show CDR1 as MDHEN and CDR2 as SYDVKM. V was cut by 6 bases and J by 4 bases, with 9 bases left in between. DNA of the CDR3: TGTGCCAGCAGCCGGGACGGCACTGAAGCTTTCTTT. Protein product: CASSRDGTEAFF.

The chain employs TRBV10-3 and TRBJ1-2, with D possibly matching TRBD1 (6 bases). Germline CDR1 reads ENHRY; CDR2 reads SYGVKD. V gave up 2 bases and J gave up 8 bases, with 15 bases separating them. The CDR3 is 14 residues long. The CDR3 protein is CAISERLGAGGYTF. CDR3 DNA: TGTGCCATCAGTGAGCGTCTGGGGGCAGGCGGCTACACCTTC.

The chain has TRBV4-3 and TRBJ2-1; D gene ambiguous. This CDR3 spans 12 amino acids. The germline CDR1 and CDR2 sequences are LGHNA and YSLEER. V lost 1 base and J 9 bases, leaving 7 bases between the germline ends. The chain's CDR3 is CASSQVRGEQFF. CDR3 sequence (DNA): TGCGCCAGCAGCCAAGTTAGAGGTGAGCAGTTCTTC.

The V and J genes are TRBV9 and TRBJ2-1; D may be TRBD1 (6 bases). The CDR3 length is 15 residues. V was pared by 2 bases and J by 5 bases, with 14 bases between. Germline values: CDR1 SGDLS, CDR2 YYNGEE. CDR3 amino acids: CASSVTGSWNNEQFF. Here the CDR3 DNA reads TGTGCCAGCAGCGTTACAGGGAGCTGGAACAATGAGCAGTTCTTC. Looking up the rest from reference TRBV9 and TRBJ2-1 gives the full variable domain: DSGVTQTPKHLITATGQRVTLRCSPRSGDLSVYWYQQSLDQGLQFLIQYYNGEERAKGNILERFSAQQFPDLHSELNLSSLELGDSALYFCASSVTGSWNNEQFFGPGTRLTVL.

This chain uses TRBV3-1 (or the pseudogene TRBV3-2) with TRBJ2-3; D remains unclear. Trimming took 0 bases from V and 2 from J, leaving 9 bases between them. Germline V lookup: CDR1 LGHDT, CDR2 YNNKEL (reference sequence). CDR3 size: 15 residues. CDR3 coding DNA: TGTGCCAGCAGCCAAGATGAAAGTCACACAGATACGCAGTATTTT. Protein sequence: CASSQDESHTDTQYF.

On this clone itself: Different DNA sequences within this sample yield the same CDR3. The chain has TRBV19 and TRBJ2-7, with 7 bases fitting TRBD1. Per the germline V gene, CDR1 is LNHDA and CDR2 is SQIVND (reference sequence). The V and J ends lost 4 bases and 1 base, in that order; junction bases with no gene match: 1. The CDR3 covers 13 residues. The CDR3 region is CASSRQGSYEQYF. The CDR3 nucleotides read TGTGCCAGTAGTAGACAGGGATCCTACGAGCAGTACTTC.

This chain uses TRBV27 with TRBJ1-2, with TRBD1 matching 7 bases. The ends lost 5 bases at V and 2 bases at J; junction bases unmatched: 8. Germline CDR1 MNHEY, CDR2 SMNVEV (reference sequence). This CDR3 is 15 amino acids long. In DNA form, the CDR3 reads TGTGCCAGCAGTGTACGGGACAGCCACAACTATGGCTACACCTTC. It is translated as CASSVRDSHNYGYTF.

A single count supports this clone. The DNA for the CDR3 is TGTGCCAGCAGCTTGGACCCAGTGGGCACAGATACGCAGTATTTT. Its protein is CASSLDPVGTDTQYF. The chain recombines TRBV5-4 with TRBJ2-3; D is uncertain. Deletions cut 0 bases from V and 1 base from J, with 9 bases between. Germline CDR1 reads SGHNT; CDR2 reads YYREEE (reference sequence). The CDR3 runs 15 residues. The full variable domain, in which reference TRBV5-4 and TRBJ2-3 provide the parts outside the CDR3, is ETGVTQSPTHLIKTRGQQVTLRCSSQSGHNTVSWYQQALGQGPQFIFQYYREEENGRGNFPPRFSGLQFPNYSSELNVNALELDDSALYLCASSLDPVGTDTQYFGPGTRLTVL.

The gene calls are TRBV11-2 and TRBJ1-3; D unclear. The CDR3 covers 17 residues. Trimming stripped 5 bases from V and 0 bases from J, with 17 bases between. The V gene's germline CDR1 is SGHAT and CDR2 FQNNGV. Written as DNA, the CDR3 is TGTGCCAGCAGCACCCTCAAGGGTGTCGGCTCTGGAAACACCATATATTTT. It translates to CASSTLKGVGSGNTIYF.

The V gene is TRBV5-5, the J gene TRBJ2-7, with D possibly matching TRBD1 (6 bases). The CDR3 length is 16 residues. Germline values: CDR1 SGHKS, CDR2 YYEKEE (reference sequence). The V end lost 0 bases, the J end lost 3 bases, and 16 bases lay between the germline ends. The CDR3 DNA sequence: TGTGCCAGCAGCTTGGCTTTCGAGGACAGTCGCTACGAGCAGTACTTC. Encoded protein: CASSLAFEDSRYEQYF.

This sequence joins TRBV28 and TRBJ1-3, with D possibly being TRBD1 (6 bases). Germline lookup yields CDR1 MDHEN and CDR2 SYDVKM. The germline V and J ends were trimmed by 5 bases and 0 bases, with 17 bases remaining between them. CDR3 length: 17 residues. The CDR3 protein is CASSPADRLFSGNTIYF. The DNA for the CDR3 is TGTGCCAGCAGTCCGGCCGACAGGCTTTTCTCTGGAAACACCATATATTTT.

V and J are TRBV27 and TRBJ2-2; D remains unclear. Trimming took off 2 bases at V and 5 bases at J, with 9 bases between the two ends. Germline V gene lookup returns CDR1 MNHEY and CDR2 SMNVEV (reference sequence). The CDR3 totals 14 residues. The CDR3 DNA sequence: TGTGCCAGCAGTTTAACTTTCCGGACCGGGGAGCTGTTTTTT. Residues: CASSLTFRTGELFF.

The rearrangement links TRBV25-1 to TRBJ2-5, with 8 positions matching TRBD1. Germline CDR1 and CDR2: MGHDK and SYGVNS. The CDR3 extends over 17 amino acids. V dropped 1 base and J dropped 5; count of bases not matched to a gene: 12. The CDR3 nucleotides read TGTGCCAGCAGTGAATTTCAAGGGACAGGCTACGGGGAGACCCAGTACTTC. Its translation: CASSEFQGTGYGETQYF.

The chain is built from TRBV28 and TRBJ1-1, with a weak D call TRBD1 (5 bases). CDR3 length: 13 residues. Trimming left V 3 bases short and J 4 bases short, with 9 bases between. Germline CDR1 reads MDHEN; CDR2 reads SYDVKM. The chain's CDR3 is CASSFAGGTEAFF. DNA of the CDR3: TGTGCCAGCAGTTTTGCTGGGGGCACTGAAGCTTTCTTT.

The gene calls are TRBV4-1 and TRBJ1-5; D is unresolved. The CDR3 consists of 14 residues. Between the trimmed V and J ends, which lost 4 bases and 1 base, there was a span of 8 bases. Germline assignment: CDR1 MGHRA and CDR2 YSYEKL. The CDR3 DNA sequence: TGCGCCAGCAGCCCGACGGTAAGCAATCAGCCCCAGCATTTT. Its protein product is CASSPTVSNQPQHF.

V gene TRBV2 combines with J gene TRBJ1-2; D call uncertain. From germline, CDR1 is SNHLY and CDR2 FYNNEI. The CDR3 runs 14 residues. Trimming shortened V by 0 bases and J by 0 bases, and 5 bases separated the two germline ends. The chain's CDR3 is CASSEAPPNYGYTF. CDR3 bases: TGTGCCAGCAGTGAAGCGCCCCCTAACTATGGCTACACCTTC.